This TCR beta chain was retrieved from a study of shared clonotypes between healthy human individuals. The study's findings and limits: Relative to clonotypes present in all four donors, those not shared had lower generation probabilities. Larger richness was generally estimated for naive than memory subsets.

A remark on this clone: The target antigen is unknown.

CDR3 length equals 14 residues. In germline, CDR1 is MNHNS, CDR2 SASEGT. V lost 6 bases and J lost 4; bases outside the gene matches: 7. Method: immunoSEQ multiplex PCR; TCRdb's copy keeps in-frame clones and lacks some. The sample records around 2,000,000 clones, over 85% being singletons. CD45RO-negative CD8 cells positively selected for CCR7 made up the naive population, which excluded terminally differentiated effector memory CD45RA+ cells. The receptor was derived from a man aged 18 to 35 in good health. The specimen was naive CD8+ T cells sorted from blood. The chain couples TRBV6-1 to TRBJ1-2; 8 nucleotides match TRBD1. CDR3 amino acids: CASRTGDLGYGYTF. For the CDR3, the DNA is TGTGCCAGCAGGACAGGGGACCTTGGCTATGGCTACACCTTC.